These T cell receptor beta chains were read from a single sample in a study of T-cell memory formation after mild COVID-19. TCRdb analysed the 5' RACE reads with MiXCR anew, one entry per CDR3 protein. The table lists approximately 560,000 distinct CDR3 sequences, roughly a sixth of them singletons, with about 8.1% in the top ten. Sequencing was done on a sample of PBMCs or a T cell subset sorted from them (not recorded which). The source of these receptors is an adult woman who had mild COVID-19 (a few samples of this study predate the infection). Cell type and time point are not known. The CDR3 runs from the conserved cysteine through the conserved F or W. The order of the fields is D gene, clone size, J gene, V gene, CDR3 DNA, CDR3 protein. The D gene is left open where the match is weak. Part of the rows lack a size; the others show once, few, many or a class for expanded clones.

-	few	TRBJ2-1	TRBV4-2	TGTGCCAGCAGCCAAGAGTCAGGGAACACCTACAATGAGCAGTTCTTC	CASSQESGNTYNEQFF
TRBD1	few	TRBJ1-2	TRBV4-1	TGCGCCAGCAGCCAAGAGCCCTGGACAGGAGACTATGGCTACACCTTC	CASSQEPWTGDYGYTF
-	few	TRBJ1-3	TRBV6-5	TGTGCCAGTTCAAAACAGCGGTCCTCTGGAAACACCATATATTTT	CASSKQRSSGNTIYF
-	-	TRBJ1-2	TRBV5-1	TGCGCCAGCAGCCCCCGAGACAGCTATGGCTACACCTTC	CASSPRDSYGYTF
TRBD1	-	TRBJ1-1	TRBV7-9	TGTGCCAGCCGTACAGGGGTGGAGACTGAAGCTTTCTTT	CASRTGVETEAFF
-	few	TRBJ2-2	TRBV24-1	TGTGCCACCAGTGCCCAGGCGAACACCGGGGAGCTGTTTTTT	CATSAQANTGELFF
-	-	TRBJ1-2	TRBV6-5	TGTGCCAGCAGGAGCGGGACACTCTATGGCTACACCTTC	CASRSGTLYGYTF
-	few	TRBJ2-7	TRBV28	TGTGCCAGCAGTGCCCTTGCGGGCCGCTACGAGCAGTACTTC	CASSALAGRYEQYF
-	many	TRBJ2-7	TRBV27	TGTGCCAGCAGTTTAAAGCTGTCCTACGAGCAGTACTTC	CASSLKLSYEQYF
-	-	TRBJ2-1	TRBV7-9	TGTGCCAGCAGCTTACCCCCTCGCAGGGCGAGCTCCTACAATGAGCAGTTCTTC	CASSLPPRRASSYNEQFF
TRBD2	-	TRBJ2-5	TRBV20-1	TGCAGTGCTAGTCTGGCGGGAGGGCAGGAGACCCAGTACTTC	CSASLAGGQETQYF
-	-	TRBJ1-4	TRBV14	TGTGCCAGCAGCCCTACAGGGAATAATGAAAAACTGTTTTTT	CASSPTGNNEKLFF
TRBD1	few	TRBJ1-5	TRBV20-1	TGCAGTGCTAGAGTTGGGACAGGTCTGGGCAATCAGCCCCAGCATTTT	CSARVGTGLGNQPQHF
TRBD2	many	TRBJ2-1	TRBV6-5	TGTGCCAGCAGGGGGCTGGCGGGGGGCCTCAGTGGGAATGAGCAGTTCTTC	CASRGLAGGLSGNEQFF
-	-	TRBJ2-3	TRBV5-1	TGCGCCAGCAGCTTGGACGGTTCTAGCACAGATACGCAGTATTTT	CASSLDGSSTDTQYF
-	-	TRBJ1-3	TRBV5-1	TGCGCCAGCAGAGCGGGAAACACCATATATTTT	CASRAGNTIYF
-	many	TRBJ1-1	TRBV4-1	TGCGCCAGCAGCCAAGATGGAGGGAACACTGAAGCTTTCTTT	CASSQDGGNTEAFF
-	-	TRBJ2-7	TRBV2	TGTGCCAGCAGTGAAGGCCCAGCGTTAAGCTACGAGCAGTACTTC	CASSEGPALSYEQYF
TRBD2	-	TRBJ2-7	TRBV11-2	TGTGCCAGCAGCATCCGGGAGGGCGGGTACGAGCAGTACTTC	CASSIREGGYEQYF
-	-	TRBJ2-1	TRBV7-2	TGTGCCAGCAGCCCTGGGGAAATAGCGGAAAACAATGAGCAGTTCTTC	CASSPGEIAENNEQFF
-	few	TRBJ1-4	TRBV20-1	TGCAGTGCTTTTGATAAGGAAAAACTGTTTTTT	CSAFDKEKLFF
-	-	TRBJ1-1	TRBV20-1	TGCAGTGCCAGACTTAACGGGAACACTGAAGCTTTCTTT	CSARLNGNTEAFF
TRBD2	few	TRBJ2-1	TRBV4-1	TGCGCCAGCAGCCAACCCCTAGCGGGAGTTGGGGACAATGAGCAGTTCTTC	CASSQPLAGVGDNEQFF
TRBD2	-	TRBJ2-5	TRBV12-3/TRBV12-4	TGTGCCAGCAGTAACGGACTAGCGGGGGTAGGAGAGACCCAGTACTTC	CASSNGLAGVGETQYF
-	-	TRBJ1-2	TRBV27	TGTGCCAGCAGGGGGGATAACTATGGCTACACCTTC	CASRGDNYGYTF
-	few	TRBJ2-1	TRBV7-2	TGTGCCAGCAGCTCCGGGGGAAGCGACAATGAGCAGTTCTTC	CASSSGGSDNEQFF
-	many	TRBJ2-7	TRBV5-1	TGCGCCAGCAGCTTGGGGCAAATGAAGGGAGCCTACGAGCAGTACTTC	CASSLGQMKGAYEQYF
-	-	TRBJ2-7	TRBV5-1	TGCGCCAGCAGCCCCTCGCAGGGGATAAGCTACGAGCAGTACTTC	CASSPSQGISYEQYF
-	-	TRBJ1-5	TRBV10-3	TGTGCCACGGCCGTAGTGGGCAATCAGCCCCAGCATTTT	CATAVVGNQPQHF
-	-	TRBJ2-1	TRBV6-2/TRBV6-3	TGTGCCAGCAGTTACTCGACGGTGCAAGAATGGGGTGAGCAGTTCTTC	CASSYSTVQEWGEQFF
-	few	TRBJ2-3	TRBV30	TGTGCCTGCAACCGGGACTCTTATAGCACAGATACGCAGTATTTT	CACNRDSYSTDTQYF
TRBD1	-	TRBJ1-1	TRBV5-1	TGCGCCAGCAGCTTGGGGGACAGCTTCATGAACACTGAAGCTTTCTTT	CASSLGDSFMNTEAFF
TRBD2	-	TRBJ2-1	TRBV7-3	TGTGCCAGCAGCTTACTAGCGGGAAAGTACAATGAGCAGTTCTTC	CASSLLAGKYNEQFF
-	few	TRBJ2-6	TRBV19	TGTGCCAGTAGTGGCAGCAACTGGTTTGGGGCCAACGTCCTGACTTTC	CASSGSNWFGANVLTF
-	few	TRBJ2-3	TRBV19	TGTGCCAGTACTACCTCGAAGGGGGGCGTTAGCACAGATACGCAGTATTTT	CASTTSKGGVSTDTQYF
-	-	TRBJ2-5	TRBV12-3/TRBV12-4	TGTGCCAGCAGTACCCTAATTGGGGAGACCCAGTACTTC	CASSTLIGETQYF
-	-	TRBJ2-7	TRBV11-2	TGTGCCAGCAGCTTCACGGGACACCCTCGCGACGAGCAGTACTTC	CASSFTGHPRDEQYF
TRBD1	-	TRBJ2-1	TRBV10-3	TGTGCCATCAGTGAGTCGGGACAGGGTCATGATGAGCAGTTCTTC	CAISESGQGHDEQFF
-	-	TRBJ2-7	TRBV19	TGTGCCAGTAGTATCGGCCGGACAGCAGATGCCTACGAGCAGTACTTC	CASSIGRTADAYEQYF
TRBD1	many	TRBJ1-1	TRBV14	TGTGCCAGCAGCGCACGGACAGGGAATGTGTACACTGAAGCTTTCTTT	CASSARTGNVYTEAFF
-	-	TRBJ2-1	TRBV11-2	TGTGCCAGCAGCTCCCCCCGTGGACTACGTGAGCAGTTCTTC	CASSSPRGLREQFF
TRBD1	few	TRBJ1-2	TRBV6-6	TGTGCCAGCAGCCCCGGGACAGGACTCGGCGGCTACACCTTC	CASSPGTGLGGYTF